Each of the 2 T cell receptor beta chains below was sequenced from the same sample in a study of blood T cell repertoires in COVID-19. The method was immunoSEQ multiplex PCR; TCRdb's version includes in-frame clones alone and lacks a portion of them. The table lists some 68,000 clones, 90% of them singletons. Material for sequencing was peripheral blood. These TCRs come from a man aged 45 to 65 with COVID-19, enrolled during active disease.

There are a few counts of this clone. V is TRBV7-2 and J is TRBJ1-6, with D maybe TRBD1 (6 bases). Germline V gives CDR1 SGHTA, CDR2 FQGNSA. The length of the CDR3 is 17 residues. V lost 0 bases to trimming and J lost 1 base, with 10 bases between them. CDR3 sequence (DNA): TGTGCCAGCAGCTTAGCCACCAGGGGTTCCTATAATTCACCCCTCCACTTT. This sequence encodes CASSLATRGSYNSPLHF.

A single count supports this clone. This rearrangement joins TRBV6-6 to TRBJ1-2; no firm D call. Germline lookup yields CDR1 MNHNY and CDR2 SVGAGI (reference sequence). The CDR3 has 14 residues. V lost 8 bases to trimming and J lost 2 bases, with 15 bases between them. CDR3 in amino acids: CASSRKRENYGYTF. CDR3 nucleotide sequence: TGTGCCAGCTCCCGAAAGAGGGAGAACTATGGCTACACCTTC.